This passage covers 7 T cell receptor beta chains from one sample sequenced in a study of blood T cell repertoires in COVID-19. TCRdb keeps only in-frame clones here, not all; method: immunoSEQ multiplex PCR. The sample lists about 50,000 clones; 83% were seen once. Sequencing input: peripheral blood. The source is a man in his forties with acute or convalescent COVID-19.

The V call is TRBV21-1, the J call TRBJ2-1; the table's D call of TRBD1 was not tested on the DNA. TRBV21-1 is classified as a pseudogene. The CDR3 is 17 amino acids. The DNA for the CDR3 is TGTGCCAGCAGCAAAGTGTCCAGGGCCCACTCCTACAATGAGCAGTTCTTC. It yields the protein CASSKVSRAHSYNEQFF.

The CDR3 DNA reads TGTGCCAGCAATCTATCCCCTGGGGCCAACGTCCTGACTTTC. It specifies CASNLSPGANVLTF. The gene calls are TRBV11-2 and TRBJ2-6; no clear D. Germline V gene data show CDR1 as SGHAT and CDR2 as FQNNGV. Trimming shortened V by 7 bases and J by 2 bases, and 9 bases separated the two germline ends. This CDR3 has 14 residues.

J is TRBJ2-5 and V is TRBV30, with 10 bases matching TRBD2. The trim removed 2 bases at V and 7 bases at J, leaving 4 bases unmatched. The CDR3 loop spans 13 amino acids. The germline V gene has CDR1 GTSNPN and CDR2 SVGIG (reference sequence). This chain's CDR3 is CAWSSGRVGTQYF. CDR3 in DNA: TGTGCCTGGAGTAGCGGGAGGGTCGGGACCCAGTACTTC.

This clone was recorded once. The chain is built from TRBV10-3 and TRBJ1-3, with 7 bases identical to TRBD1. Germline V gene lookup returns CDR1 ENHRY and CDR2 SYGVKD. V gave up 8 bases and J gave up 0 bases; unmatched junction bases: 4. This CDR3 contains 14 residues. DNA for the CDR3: TGTGCCATCGGAGGGGGCGGCTCTGGAAACACCATATATTTT. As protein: CAIGGGGSGNTIYF.

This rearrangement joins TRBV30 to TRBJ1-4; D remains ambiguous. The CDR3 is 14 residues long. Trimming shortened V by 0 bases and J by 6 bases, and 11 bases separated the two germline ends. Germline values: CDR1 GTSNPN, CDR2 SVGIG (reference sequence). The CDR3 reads CAWSVQGRDEKLFF. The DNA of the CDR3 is TGTGCCTGGAGTGTACAAGGGAGGGATGAAAAACTGTTTTTT.

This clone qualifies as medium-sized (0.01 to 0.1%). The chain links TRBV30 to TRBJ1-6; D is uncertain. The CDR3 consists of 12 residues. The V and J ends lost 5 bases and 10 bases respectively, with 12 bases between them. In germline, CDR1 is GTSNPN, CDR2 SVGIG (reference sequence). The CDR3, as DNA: TGTGCCTGGGGGTTGAGGGAGTCACCCCTCCACTTT. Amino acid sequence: CAWGLRESPLHF.

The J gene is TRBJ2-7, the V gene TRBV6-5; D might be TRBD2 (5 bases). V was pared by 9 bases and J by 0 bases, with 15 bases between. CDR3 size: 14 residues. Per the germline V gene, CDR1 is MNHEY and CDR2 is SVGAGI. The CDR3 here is CASVTSGSSYEQYF. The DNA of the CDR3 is TGTGCCAGTGTCACTAGTGGAAGCTCCTACGAGCAGTACTTC.